The source of this T cell receptor beta chain is a study of T cell repertoires in cytomegalovirus infection. Using its own MiXCR run on the reads, TCRdb lists one record per CDR3 protein. Of some 480,000 distinct CDR3 sequences in the sample, 30% to 40% were seen once. Remarks on this clonotype: Its antigen is not known.

Whole-study findings and limits: Cumulative frequency of public TCR beta families picked out carriers of CMV plus the relevant HLA.

The receptor's source is a human donor in good health (CMV status not recorded). Some clones in this sample may be carry-over from other donors' samples. The sequences come from cultured PBMCs, collected from culture after CMV antigen stimulation.

The CDR3 DNA reads as TGTGCCAGTAGTCATTCGGGAGGTAGGAGCAATGAGCAGTTCTTC. It is translated as CASSHSGGRSNEQFF. This rearrangement joins TRBV19 to TRBJ2-1; 7 bases match TRBD2. Germline V gives CDR1 LNHDA, CDR2 SQIVND (reference sequence). The length of the CDR3 is 15 residues. J lost 6 bases, V lost 5 bases, and 10 bases had no gene match.